This T cell receptor (beta chain) was captured by sequencing in a study of shared clonotypes between healthy human individuals. Concerning this clone: Its antigen is currently unknown.

Naive CD8 cells, CD45RO-negative and positively selected for CCR7, excluded terminally differentiated effector memory CD45RA+ cells. CDR1 is MDHEN and CDR2 is SYDVKM in the germline V gene. This CDR3 has 14 amino acids. V was clipped by 6 bases and J by 0 bases, with 11 bases between them. The study's findings and limits: Non-shared clonotypes showed lower generation probabilities than clonotypes common to all four donors.

Under the authors' procedure: As immunoSEQ supplied junction-only sequences (without quality scores), filtering differed. Method: immunoSEQ multiplex PCR; TCRdb's copy keeps in-frame clones and lacks some. V and J calls and clone size are as listed in that table; D and trimming were resolved from the DNA. The table includes 2 million or so clones, about 95% detected once. V gene TRBV28 combines with J gene TRBJ1-1; the D gene is possibly TRBD1 (6 bases). Sequenced material: naive CD8+ T cells sorted from blood. The TCR was taken from a man aged 18 to 29 in good health. The CDR3 nucleotides are TGTGCCAGCAGCGCAGGGGAGATGAACACTGAAGCTTTCTTT. Its translation: CASSAGEMNTEAFF.